These 5 T cell receptor beta chains were all obtained from the same sample, sequenced in a study of blood T cell dynamics during melanoma immunotherapy. Some clones are missing from TCRdb's copy, which holds only in-frame ones; the method was immunoSEQ multiplex PCR. The sample has more than 12,000 clones; 80% to 95% are singletons. Time point of the sample: week 3, after first cycle of checkpoint inhibitor. The specimen comprised blood, sampled from a patient treated with checkpoint blockade. These receptors all come from a human donor with melanoma.

The V call is TRBV27, the J call TRBJ2-1; TRBD2 aligns across 11 bases. V dropped 4 bases and J dropped 7; count of bases not matched to a gene: 9. Per the germline V gene, CDR1 is MNHEY and CDR2 is SMNVEV (reference sequence). The CDR3 is made up of 16 amino acids. The CDR3 DNA reads TGTGCCAGCAGTTCGGGACTAGCGGATACGAGGAATGAGCAGTTCTTC. Translation gives CASSSGLADTRNEQFF.

The CDR3 coding sequence is TGTGCCAGTAGTACCTTCATAGGGAGGGGGGAGACCCAGTACTTC. This encodes CASSTFIGRGETQYF. The rearrangement links TRBV19 to TRBJ2-5; perhaps TRBD2 as D (7 bases). The CDR3 consists of 15 residues. CDR1 and CDR2 (germline): LNHDA, SQIVND (reference sequence). V lost 4 bases and J 5 bases, leaving 17 bases between the germline ends.

This rearrangement joins TRBV7-7 to TRBJ2-2; 7 nucleotides agree with TRBD2. The CDR3 has 15 residues. Germline assignment: CDR1 SSHAT and CDR2 FNYEAQ (reference sequence). The V and J ends lost 4 bases and 2 bases, in that order; junction bases with no gene match: 4. CDR3 loop: CASSYSGANTGELFF. In DNA, the CDR3 is TGTGCCAGCAGCTACAGCGGGGCTAACACCGGGGAGCTGTTTTTT.

The chain links TRBV18 to TRBJ2-7; D perhaps matches TRBD2 (5 bases). Germline V lookup: CDR1 KGHSH, CDR2 LQKENI. Trimming removed 4 bases from V and 5 bases from J, with 18 bases in between. The CDR3 spans 15 residues. The CDR3 DNA sequence: TGTGCCAGCTCACTAGACGGGATCACGAGCAACGAGCAGTACTTC. This sequence encodes CASSLDGITSNEQYF.

This CDR3 is CASSQAAQATNEKLFF. The CDR3 coding sequence is TGTGCCAGCAGCCAAGCAGCTCAGGCAACTAATGAAAAACTGTTTTTT. The rearrangement links TRBV4-2 to TRBJ1-4; D unresolved. The CDR3 is 16 amino acids. With 1 base removed from V and 0 bases from J, the gap between germline ends came to 9 bases. CDR1 and CDR2 from the germline V gene are LGHNA and YNFKEQ.